This T cell receptor (beta chain) was documented in a study of T cells in localized non-small cell lung cancer. Study findings and constraints: Greater T cell density in blood accompanied longer overall survival.

Clones were read by immunoSEQ multiplex PCR, and TCRdb kept only the in-frame ones, dropping some. The sample contains 28,000 or so clones, about 84% of which appear only once. Germline lookup yields CDR1 LNHNV and CDR2 YYDKDF (reference sequence). The CDR3 is 13 amino acids. The germline V and J ends were trimmed by 0 bases and 1 base, with 4 bases remaining between them. Regarding this clone: Its antigen is not known.

The source was peripheral blood, collected before any cancer treatment. The genes are TRBV15 and TRBJ2-7; the D is unclear. This receptor was identified in a man between 40 and 69 years old with stage III squamous cell lung carcinoma. CDR3 region: CATSREHSYEQYF. In DNA form, the CDR3 reads TGTGCCACCAGCAGAGAACATTCCTACGAGCAGTACTTC.